These 11 T cell receptor beta chains originate from one sample sequenced in a study of cytomegalovirus exposure and HLA in healthy donors. PCR used 60 Vbeta primers and 13 Jbeta primers. The data were produced by immunoSEQ multiplex PCR, yet TCRdb's version contains in-frame clones alone and is incomplete. Of 170,000 or so clones listed, about three quarters were seen once; the top ten hold around 5.7%. Specimen: PBMCs. These receptors all stem from a man aged 40-55 years in good health and CMV-seronegative.

V is TRBV7-3 and J is TRBJ2-2; 9 positions agree with TRBD1. The length of the CDR3 is 17 residues. The J segment lost 5 bases and the V segment lost 5 bases, leaving 12 bases of the junction unmatched. The germline CDR1 and CDR2 sequences are SGHTA and FQGTGA. The CDR3 reads CASSMPPGTGMTGELFF. The CDR3 coding sequence is TGTGCCAGCAGCATGCCTCCCGGGACAGGGATGACCGGGGAGCTGTTTTTT.

V and J are TRBV11-3 and TRBJ1-1; TRBD1 might be the D (6 bases). CDR1 and CDR2 from the germline V gene are SGHNT and YENEEA. The CDR3 loop spans 13 amino acids. V was clipped by 3 bases and J by 4 bases, with 9 bases between them. DNA of the CDR3: TGTGCCAGCAGCTTGAACAGGGTCACTGAAGCTTTCTTT. This codes for CASSLNRVTEAFF. The full variable domain, its missing parts supplied by reference TRBV11-3 and TRBJ1-1, is EAGVVQSPRYKIIEKKQPVAFWCNPISGHNTLYWYLQNLGQGPELLIRYENEEAVDDSQLPKDRFSAERLKGVDSTLKIQPAELGDSAVYLCASSLNRVTEAFFGQGTRLTVV.

V and J are TRBV19 and TRBJ2-5; D is possibly TRBD1 (5 bases). Germline V gene data show CDR1 as LNHDA and CDR2 as SQIVND (reference sequence). The CDR3 runs to 13 residues. Trimming pared 7 bases from V and 0 bases from J, leaving 9 bases between. The CDR3 nucleotides are TGTGCCAGTAACGCCAGGGACCAAGAGACCCAGTACTTC. Translation gives CASNARDQETQYF.

V is TRBV5-1 and J is TRBJ2-5; 8 bases align to TRBD1. J gave up 2 bases and V 3 bases, and 6 bases lay outside the gene matches. This CDR3 comprises 15 residues. Germline assignment: CDR1 SGHRS and CDR2 YFSETQ. As DNA, the CDR3 is TGCGCCAGCAGCTCGCGACAGGGGCCACAAGAGACCCAGTACTTC. This translates into CASSSRQGPQETQYF.

In its sample, this clone was seen a few times. This chain connects TRBV4-1 to TRBJ2-7; a weak D match, TRBD1 (6 bases). This CDR3 contains 17 residues. V was clipped by 0 bases and J by 3 bases, with 18 bases between them. Germline-derived CDR1 and CDR2 are MGHRA and YSYEKL. The CDR3 region is CASSQDNTGIGHYEQYF. The CDR3 coding sequence is TGCGCCAGCAGCCAAGATAACACAGGGATAGGTCACTACGAGCAGTACTTC.

The rearrangement links TRBV25-1 to TRBJ2-5; TRBD1 agrees at 7 bases. The J call could be wrong; TRBJ2-7 is a better fit for the DNA end. The CDR3 length is 15 residues. From germline, CDR1 is MGHDK and CDR2 SYGVNS. CDR3 nucleotides: TGTGCCAGCAGTGAATGGAGCAGGGGGTCCTACGAGCAGTACTTC. It encodes CASSEWSRGSYEQYF.

The J gene is TRBJ1-1, the V gene TRBV5-4; D gene unclear. The germline V and J ends were trimmed by 0 bases and 1 base, with 10 bases remaining between them. CDR3 size: 15 residues. The germline V gene encodes CDR1 SGHNT and CDR2 YYREEE (reference sequence). CDR3 protein: CASSLVGSPNTEAFF. In nucleotides, the CDR3 is TGTGCCAGCAGCTTGGTGGGCAGCCCGAACACTGAAGCTTTCTTT.

V gene TRBV5-1 combines with J gene TRBJ1-3; TRBD1 matches 7 bases. V was pared by 0 bases and J by 0 bases, with 3 bases of the junction left unmatched. Per the germline V gene, CDR1 is SGHRS and CDR2 is YFSETQ. There are 16 residues in the CDR3. The chain's CDR3 is CASSLGGQDSGNTIYF. The CDR3 DNA is TGCGCCAGCAGCTTGGGTGGACAGGACTCTGGAAACACCATATATTTT.

This rearrangement joins TRBV5-1 to TRBJ2-7; D might be TRBD2 (7 bases). The germline CDR1 and CDR2 sequences are SGHRS and YFSETQ. This CDR3 has 16 amino acids. Trimming stripped 2 bases from V and 3 bases from J, with 18 bases between. The DNA for the CDR3 is TGCGCCAGCAGCTTCGGGGGGCTGGGGGGCGACTACGAGCAGTACTTC. This translates into CASSFGGLGGDYEQYF.

V is TRBV10-3 and J is TRBJ1-1, with TRBD1 matching 8 bases. J gave up 1 base and V 5 bases, and 3 bases lay outside the gene matches. CDR1 is ENHRY and CDR2 is SYGVKD in the germline V gene. The CDR3 is 14 residues long. The CDR3 region has the DNA TGTGCCATCAGTATACAGGGGGGGAACACTGAAGCTTTCTTT. Translated: CAISIQGGNTEAFF.

The chain is built from TRBV5-4 and TRBJ1-3; D is unresolved. CDR3 length: 14 residues. Germline values: CDR1 SGHNT, CDR2 YYREEE (reference sequence). Trimming removed 3 bases at V and 3 bases at J, with 10 bases between. The CDR3 is CASSSERIGNTIYF. The CDR3 nucleotides read TGTGCCAGCAGCTCGGAGAGGATTGGAAACACCATATATTTT.